These 26 T cell receptor beta chains originate from one sample sequenced in a study of blood T cells in healthy people across ages. Next came a second PCR, run for about 7 to 11 cycles, which used a sample-barcoded 5' primer along with a J-beta primer mix. TCRdb redid the calling of the 5' RACE reads with MiXCR, one entry per CDR3 protein. This sample has 800,000 to 950,000 distinct CDR3 sequences, with 25% to 30% found just once. These data were also reused for a study on T cells of mothers and their children.

The sequenced sample was blood. The receptors originated from a woman aged 40-49 years in good health.

The V call is TRBV14, the J call TRBJ2-7; tentative D call: TRBD1 (5 bases). This CDR3 spans 16 amino acids. Germline V lookup: CDR1 SGHDN, CDR2 FVKESK. Deletions cut 0 bases from V and 2 bases from J, with 14 bases between. CDR3 sequence: CASSQEKTASAYEQYF. The CDR3 DNA follows: TGTGCCAGCAGCCAAGAGAAGACAGCCAGCGCCTACGAGCAGTACTTC.

The chain has TRBV5-1 and TRBJ2-7, with D possibly being TRBD1 (6 bases). Looked up from germline, CDR1 is SGHRS and CDR2 is YFSETQ. The CDR3 spans 15 residues. V was trimmed by 0 bases and J by 5 bases, leaving 15 bases between them. The CDR3 nucleotides read TGCGCCAGCAGCTTGGAACCAGGCAGGGGCAACGAGCAGTACTTC. Amino acid sequence: CASSLEPGRGNEQYF.

This clonotype was detected only a few times. The genes are TRBV29-1 and TRBJ2-7; D possibly uses TRBD1 or TRBD2 (6 bases each). Per the germline V gene, CDR1 is SQVTM and CDR2 is ANQGSEA. The CDR3 loop spans 13 amino acids. V lost 6 bases and J 5 bases, leaving 17 bases between the germline ends. In DNA, the CDR3 is TGCAGCGTCAAATCCGGGGGCATAAACGAGCAGTACTTC. Amino acid sequence: CSVKSGGINEQYF.

There are many counts of this clonotype. The junction departs from germline at one end; a sequencing error may be responsible. The chain recombines TRBV5-1 with TRBJ2-7; 8 positions match TRBD1. The germline V gene has CDR1 SGHRS and CDR2 YFSETQ. The CDR3 contains 13 residues. CDR3 bases: TGCGCCAGTAGCTCGCGGACAGGGACGGAGCAGTACTTC. This translates into CASSSRTGTEQYF.

The chain uses TRBV5-5 and TRBJ2-7, with unresolved D. This CDR3 region has 14 residues. Per germline, CDR1 SGHKS and CDR2 YYEKEE (reference sequence). Trimming removed 1 base from V and 3 bases from J, with 11 bases in between. Here the CDR3 reads CASSLMRGSYEQYF. Written as DNA, the CDR3 is TGTGCCAGCAGCTTGATGCGTGGAAGCTACGAGCAGTACTTC.

V is TRBV9 and J is TRBJ1-5; TRBD1 matches 7 bases. The V gene end was trimmed by 4 bases and the J gene end by 4 bases; junction bases not matched to a gene: 5. Germline V gene lookup returns CDR1 SGDLS and CDR2 YYNGEE. The CDR3 contains 14 residues. In nucleotides, the CDR3 is TGTGCCAGCAGCCCAGGGACAGAGAATCAGCCCCAGCATTTT. It is translated as CASSPGTENQPQHF.

This clonotype was seen repeatedly, ten times or more. The rearrangement links TRBV5-1 to TRBJ2-7; possibly TRBD2 for D (5 bases). Germline V CDR1 and CDR2: SGHRS, YFSETQ. This CDR3 region has 15 residues. Trimming took off 1 base at V and 4 bases at J, with 15 bases between the two ends. CDR3 coding DNA: TGCGCCAGCAGCTTGCTTCCGGGGATGGAGTACGAGCAGTACTTC. Protein: CASSLLPGMEYEQYF.

This clonotype was observed at least ten times. The chain links TRBV9 to TRBJ2-7; 8 positions agree with TRBD1. V shed 4 bases, J shed 6 bases, and the junction held 12 bases outside the gene matches. The CDR3 runs to 15 residues. Germline V gene sequence: CDR1 SGDLS, CDR2 YYNGEE. CDR3 loop: CASSPGGGYGSEQYF. The CDR3 nucleotides are TGTGCCAGCAGCCCAGGGGGCGGATACGGTAGCGAGCAGTACTTC.

In the case of this clonotype: This may arise from a read error, as a much more abundant clone is one base away. The chain is built from TRBV7-2 and TRBJ1-2; D is undetermined. CDR3 length equals 12 residues. V lost 1 base, J lost 8 bases, and 8 bases lay in between. Germline V CDR1 and CDR2: SGHTA, FQGNSA. The CDR3 DNA sequence: TGTGCCAGCAGCTTAGACACGACCGGCTACACCTTC. This gives the protein CASSLDTTGYTF. Full variable domain (rest looked up from reference TRBV7-2 and TRBJ1-2): GAGVSQSPSNKVTEKGKDVELRCDPISGHTALYWYRQSLGQGLEFLIYFQGNSAPDKSGLPSDRFSAERTGGSVSTLTIQRTQQEDSAVYLCASSLDTTGYTFGSGTRLTVV.

This clonotype turned up a few times. In DNA form, the CDR3 reads TGTGCCAGCAGCCGAAGGACAGGGTTTGGTGAAGCTTTCTTT. It yields the protein CASSRRTGFGEAFF. V usage is TRBV3-1 and J usage is TRBJ1-1; 8 positions match TRBD1. Germline loops: CDR1 LGHDT, CDR2 YNNKEL (reference sequence). The CDR3 length is 14 residues. V lost 4 bases, J lost 7 bases, and 8 bases stayed unmatched.

This clonotype was counted between two and nine times. This sequence joins TRBV20-1 and TRBJ2-7, with a possible D match to TRBD1 (6 bases). Trimming cost V 0 bases and J 0 bases, with 9 bases left between them. The CDR3 totals 14 residues. Germline CDR1 reads DFQATT; CDR2 reads SNEGSKA (reference sequence). The CDR3 nucleotides read TGCAGTGCTAGAGAGGGGGCGCCCTCCTACGAGCAGTACTTC. Protein product: CSAREGAPSYEQYF.

In the case of this clonotype: This may be a read error, as it is one base from a much larger clone. The V gene is TRBV12-3 or TRBV12-4, the J gene TRBJ2-1; D call uncertain. CDR3 length: 12 residues. V was pared by 5 bases and J by 13 bases, with 15 bases between. CDR3 nucleotide sequence: TGTGCCAGCAGTGGGAACAGTGAGACCCAGTTCTTC. As protein: CASSGNSETQFF.

About this clonotype itself: At one of its ends the junction is not consistent with the germline gene, which may arise from a read error. The gene calls are TRBV2 and TRBJ2-3; D gene unclear. This CDR3 is built from 14 residues. The V gene's germline CDR1 is SNHLY and CDR2 FYNNEI. The CDR3 DNA sequence: TGTGCCAGCAATCCGGCGAGTAGCACGGATACGCAGTATTTT. Its protein product is CASNPASSTDTQYF.

V is TRBV7-2 and J is TRBJ1-5; D is uncertain. The CDR3 runs 14 residues. The germline V and J ends were trimmed by 4 bases and 7 bases, with 14 bases remaining between them. Germline V gene sequence: CDR1 SGHTA, CDR2 FQGNSA. The CDR3 bases are TGTGCCAGCAGCTCAGCGTTCCCGGAACAGCCCCAGCATTTT. This codes for CASSSAFPEQPQHF.

The table lists this clonotype with many counts. V and J are TRBV9 and TRBJ2-5; 8 bases align to TRBD2. Germline CDR1 reads SGDLS; CDR2 reads YYNGEE. This CDR3 has 14 amino acids. The V and J ends lost 4 bases and 5 bases, in that order; junction bases with no gene match: 7. CDR3 amino acids: CASSTSGGRETQYF. For the CDR3, the DNA is TGTGCCAGCAGCACAAGCGGGGGTAGGGAGACCCAGTACTTC.

At least ten counts were recorded for this clonotype. The chain recombines TRBV29-1 with TRBJ1-2; the D is unclear. Trimming took 6 bases from V and 0 from J, leaving 11 bases between them. In germline, CDR1 is SQVTM, CDR2 ANQGSEA. This CDR3 is 13 amino acids long. The CDR3 sequence: CSVRTLSNYGYTF. CDR3 DNA sequence: TGCAGCGTCCGGACCTTATCTAACTATGGCTACACCTTC.

The V gene is TRBV24-1, the J gene TRBJ2-5; D is unresolved. The germline V and J ends were trimmed by 3 bases and 13 bases, with 11 bases remaining between them. Germline V gene lookup returns CDR1 KGHDR and CDR2 SFDVKD. This CDR3 contains 11 residues. The CDR3 sequence: CATSDNAVRYF. The DNA of the CDR3 is TGTGCCACCAGTGATAACGCCGTGAGGTACTTC.

This clonotype appeared a few times. The chain uses TRBV20-1 and TRBJ2-3, with TRBD2 matching over 9 bases. This CDR3 spans 14 amino acids. V lost 1 base, J lost 3 bases, and 2 bases stayed unmatched. Germline V lookup: CDR1 DFQATT, CDR2 SNEGSKA (reference sequence). CDR3 sequence: CSARGGGATDTQYF. In nucleotides, the CDR3 is TGCAGTGCTAGAGGCGGGGGGGCAACAGATACGCAGTATTTT.

In this sample, this clonotype turned up a few times. The V gene is TRBV12-3 or TRBV12-4, the J gene TRBJ2-3; D is unclear. The V and J ends lost 6 bases and 1 base respectively, with 8 bases between them. The CDR3 has 13 amino acids. The CDR3 reads CASRGIGTDTQYF. The DNA for the CDR3 is TGTGCCAGCAGGGGGATTGGCACAGATACGCAGTATTTT.

This clonotype was picked up many times. The chain uses TRBV13 and TRBJ2-7; D is uncertain. The germline V gene has CDR1 PRHDT and CDR2 FYEKMQ (reference sequence). Trimming shortened V by 1 base and J by 0 bases, and 7 bases separated the two germline ends. This CDR3 is 14 amino acids long. The CDR3 DNA is TGTGCCAGCAGCTTAGCCGCTACCTCCTACGAGCAGTACTTC. Encoded protein: CASSLAATSYEQYF. The whole variable domain, filled in from reference TRBV13 and TRBJ2-7, reads AAGVIQSPRHLIKEKRETATLKCYPIPRHDTVYWYQQGPGQDPQFLISFYEKMQSDKGSIPDRFSAQQFSDYHSELNMSSLELGDSALYFCASSLAATSYEQYFGPGTRLTVT.

This clonotype was observed a handful of times. The rearrangement uses TRBV6-6 and TRBJ2-1; D is perhaps TRBD2 (5 bases). The end of the DNA is better explained by TRBJ2-7, so the J call may be wrong. Germline V gene lookup returns CDR1 MNHNY and CDR2 SVGAGI (reference sequence). This CDR3 has 15 residues. CDR3 residues: CASSEGFSSYNEQYF. In nucleotides, the CDR3 is TGTGCCAGCAGTGAGGGTTTTAGCTCCTACAATGAGCAGTACTTC.

J is TRBJ2-5 and V is TRBV5-1; 16 nucleotides line up with TRBD2. With 6 bases clipped from V and 2 bases from J, the junction kept 16 bases outside the gene matches. This CDR3 is 20 amino acids long. CDR1 SGHRS and CDR2 YFSETQ come from the germline V gene. The CDR3: CASNPGLAGGKPIRQETQYF. CDR3 bases: TGCGCCAGCAACCCGGGACTAGCGGGGGGGAAACCCATTCGACAAGAGACCCAGTACTTC.

This chain joins TRBV12-3 or TRBV12-4 and TRBJ1-1, with D possibly being TRBD1 (6 bases). Trimming shortened V by 1 base and J by 1 base, and 10 bases separated the two germline ends. This CDR3 contains 15 residues. CDR3 sequence: CASSLVPGANTEAFF. The DNA for the CDR3 is TGTGCCAGCAGTTTAGTCCCAGGGGCGAACACTGAAGCTTTCTTT.

This clonotype was seen ten or more times. The CDR3 region has the DNA TGTGCCAGCAGCCGAGGCGGACTAGCGGGGGAACAAGAGACCCAGTACTTC. Its translation is CASSRGGLAGEQETQYF. J is TRBJ2-5 and V is TRBV11-2, with 13 positions matching TRBD2. Germline assignment: CDR1 SGHAT and CDR2 FQNNGV. Trimming cost V 5 bases and J 2 bases; bases outside gene matches: 8. CDR3 length: 17 residues.

A word on this clonotype: This may stem from a read error, because a much larger clone lies one nucleotide away. The chain is built from TRBV9 and TRBJ1-1; weak D call: TRBD1 (6 bases). CDR3 size: 13 residues. From germline, CDR1 is SGDLS and CDR2 YYNGEE. The CDR3 DNA sequence: TGTGCCAGCAGCAGCCCGGGGGCCACTGAAACTTTCTTT. As protein: CASSSPGATETFF.

This clonotype appeared once. The genes are TRBV20-1 and TRBJ2-1, with 15 bases identical to TRBD2. V was clipped by 4 bases and J by 2 bases; unmatched bases: 6. Germline values: CDR1 DFQATT, CDR2 SNEGSKA (reference sequence). The CDR3 sequence is 17 residues long. The DNA of the CDR3 is TGCAGTGCTAAAACCCGGACTAGCGGGGGGGCCTACAATGAGCAGTTCTTC. Its translation: CSAKTRTSGGAYNEQFF.